This T cell receptor (beta chain) comes out of a study of PD-1 blockade in classical Hodgkin lymphoma. The time point here: cycle 4 day 1 (C4D1), after less than seven weeks of nivolumab. Every patient had relapsed following autologous stem cell transplantation, and cohorts differed in brentuximab vedotin exposure. Study outcomes and limitations: Before treatment, TCR diversity in newly diagnosed patients was reportedly lower than in healthy donors. Patients excluded were those beginning nivolumab under 1 year after ASCT.

Worth noting for this clone: What it binds is not known.

The data were produced by immunoSEQ multiplex PCR, yet TCRdb's version contains in-frame clones alone and is incomplete. The sample has fewer than 100,000 clones; just over 90% are singletons. The sequence came from a human donor with classical Hodgkin lymphoma. This specimen consisted of peripheral blood mononuclear cells (PBMCs), obtained before the fourth cycle of nivolumab.

The CDR3 DNA reads as TGTGCCTGGAGCTCCCAGGGCGCAACTAATGAAAAACTGTTTTTT. Amino acid sequence: CAWSSQGATNEKLFF. This sequence joins TRBV30 and TRBJ1-4; D is possibly TRBD1 (5 bases). V lost 3 bases and J 0 bases, leaving 11 bases between the germline ends. There are 15 residues in the CDR3. Germline assignment: CDR1 GTSNPN and CDR2 SVGIG (reference sequence).